Presented here are 12 T cell receptor beta chains from one specimen sequenced in a study of T cells in Graves' hyperthyroidism and ophthalmopathy. Researchers amplified the TCR beta CDR3 regions from RNA transcripts. First-round RT-PCR with HTBI primers amplified the TCR CDR3 region. MiXCR, applied by TCRdb to the multiplex PCR reads, yields one record per CDR3 protein. The table has 500,000 to 600,000 distinct CDR3 sequences, around 46% seen once. The sample taken for sequencing was peripheral blood or thyroid tissue (not recorded which). Receptors were obtained from a woman under 30 with Graves' hyperthyroidism.

Many counts were recorded for this clonotype. The chain recombines TRBV3-1 with TRBJ2-7; 9 positions match TRBD2. J was trimmed by 6 bases and V by 0 bases; bases with no gene match: 9. Germline CDR1 LGHDT, CDR2 YNNKEL (reference sequence). There are 16 residues in the CDR3. The CDR3 sequence: CASSQDTAVAGAEQYF. The CDR3 region has the DNA TGTGCCAGCAGCCAAGACACCGCCGTAGCGGGAGCCGAGCAGTACTTC.

This clonotype was recorded at least ten times. This chain connects TRBV12-3 or TRBV12-4 to TRBJ2-5, with 11 nucleotides matching TRBD2. The trim removed 5 bases at V and 5 bases at J, leaving 10 bases unmatched. This CDR3 is built from 16 residues. The CDR3 sequence is CASSPSGLAGGETQYF. CDR3 bases: TGTGCCAGCAGTCCCTCCGGACTAGCGGGCGGGGAGACCCAGTACTTC.

The chain links TRBV2 to TRBJ2-7; no clear D. The CDR3 spans 13 residues. The germline gives CDR1 SNHLY, CDR2 FYNNEI. V dropped 2 bases and J dropped 5 bases, with 10 bases sitting between them. This CDR3 reads CASSESLLDEQYF. CDR3 DNA: TGTGCCAGCAGTGAATCGTTACTGGACGAGCAGTACTTC.

The chain recombines TRBV27 with TRBJ1-2; D is uncertain. The CDR3 sequence is 13 residues long. Germline lookup yields CDR1 MNHEY and CDR2 SMNVEV (reference sequence). V was trimmed by 3 bases and J by 6 bases, leaving 11 bases between them. The CDR3 nucleotides are TGTGCCAGCAGTTTTAGACCAGAGAATGGCTACACCTTC. Translating gives CASSFRPENGYTF.

This clonotype was recorded at least ten times. The chain links TRBV20-1 to TRBJ2-7; D gene uncertain. CDR3 size: 15 residues. Germline V gene sequence: CDR1 DFQATT, CDR2 SNEGSKA (reference sequence). The V gene lost 3 bases and the J gene lost 3 bases, with 18 bases spanning the gap. CDR3 sequence (DNA): TGCAGTGCTAGTATTTCCCTCCTCTCGGGCTACGAGCAGTACTTC. Translation gives CSASISLLSGYEQYF.

CDR3 DNA: TGCAGTGCTAGACAGGCTTACACCGGGGAGCTGTTTTTT. Amino acids: CSARQAYTGELFF. The chain carries TRBV20-1 and TRBJ2-2; D unclear. Germline V gene sequence: CDR1 DFQATT, CDR2 SNEGSKA (reference sequence). Trimming took 2 bases from V and 3 from J, leaving 7 bases between them. There are 13 residues in the CDR3.

In this sample, this clonotype turned up many times. The CDR3, as DNA: TGTGCCAGCAGTGAATGGTCAGGAAGGAATGGCTACACCTTC. It encodes CASSEWSGRNGYTF. This chain links TRBV2 with TRBJ1-2; no clear D. The CDR3 runs 14 residues. From germline, CDR1 is SNHLY and CDR2 FYNNEI. With 2 bases removed from V and 6 bases from J, the gap between germline ends came to 13 bases.

This clonotype was counted ten times or more. The chain has TRBV29-1 and TRBJ2-7; 7 positions match TRBD2. The CDR3 is made up of 13 amino acids. Trimming at V came to 6 bases and at J to 4 bases, leaving 9 bases not matched to a gene. Germline CDR1 is SQVTM and CDR2 is ANQGSEA. DNA of the CDR3: TGCAGCGTCGAGCGGGACCGCCCATACGAGCAGTACTTC. Its protein product is CSVERDRPYEQYF.

A note on this clonotype: A much larger clone lies one base from this, so it may be a read error. The chain recombines TRBV6-1 with TRBJ2-5, with a tentative D call TRBD2 (6 bases). Between the trimmed V and J ends, which lost 6 bases and 9 bases, there was a span of 14 bases. CDR1 and CDR2 (germline): MNHNS, SASEGT. The CDR3 runs 12 residues. DNA of the CDR3: TGTGCCAGCAGACACCTCGGAGGGGCCCAGTACTTC. Protein: CASRHLGGAQYF.

This clonotype has a count of ten or more. The V and J genes are TRBV4-1 and TRBJ1-3; the match to TRBD1 covers 7 bases. Per germline, CDR1 MGHRA and CDR2 YSYEKL. J gave up 1 base and V 2 bases, and 2 bases lay outside the gene matches. This CDR3 contains 15 residues. CDR3 sequence: CASSQSDRSGNTIYF. DNA of the CDR3: TGCGCCAGCAGCCAATCGGACAGGTCTGGAAACACCATATATTTT.

This clonotype has ten or more counts. J is TRBJ1-4 and V is TRBV29-1; D might be TRBD1 (6 bases). The CDR3 runs to 13 residues. Germline CDR1 reads SQVTM; CDR2 reads ANQGSEA. V was cut by 8 bases and J by 7 bases, with 17 bases left in between. The CDR3 here is CSIWGQGTEKLFF. The CDR3 DNA reads as TGCAGCATCTGGGGGCAGGGAACTGAAAAACTGTTTTTT.

The chain links TRBV7-8 to TRBJ2-7; D is unclear. Germline CDR1 is SGHVS and CDR2 is FQNEAQ. The CDR3 covers 10 residues. V dropped 3 bases and J dropped 9 bases, with 6 bases sitting between them. DNA of the CDR3: TGTGCCAGCAGCTTGCCCGGGCAGTACTTC. This encodes CASSLPGQYF.